The present entry profiles one TCR beta chain with its context. The antigen remains undetermined. Different DNA sequences within this sample yield the same CDR3. The sample originates from a study of cytomegalovirus exposure and HLA in healthy donors. Study-level results: Analysis was carried out at a later point, and it linked a missense DCLRE1C variant to TCR beta V- and J-gene trimming. A reported reduction in N-insertions relative to the approximately 670-donor mean was seen in an Asian-associated ancestry cluster in a later analysis.

Healthy bone marrow donors made up the cohort. Use of 60 Vbeta and 13 Jbeta primers characterized the PCR. Produced via immunoSEQ multiplex PCR; TCRdb's table is partial and in-frame only. The sample shows approximately 130,000 clones, more than 75% of them seen only once. This CDR3 is built from 13 residues. V lost 5 bases to trimming and J lost 5 bases; unmatched junction nucleotides: 4. Germline V gene data show CDR1 as LNHDA and CDR2 as SQIVND (reference sequence). The source material was PBMCs. The chain links TRBV19 to TRBJ1-2; 8 bases are shared with TRBD1. This sequence was found in a male donor in good health and CMV-seronegative. The CDR3 bases are TGTGCCAGTAGTCCACAGGGGGAGTATGGCTACACCTTC. It specifies CASSPQGEYGYTF.